These 28 T cell receptor beta chains share one sample of origin, sequenced in a study of cytotoxic CD8 clonotypes in ibrutinib-treated CLL. Only in-frame clones appear in the TCRdb table, and some are missing; sequencing was by immunoSEQ multiplex PCR. The sample shows more than 110,000 clones, about 70% of them seen only once. The sample was PBMCs, taken after 24 months of ibrutinib treatment. These TCRs come from a human donor with chronic lymphocytic leukemia.

The CDR3 here is CASSVVGSGETQYF. The DNA of the CDR3 is TGTGCCAGCAGCGTAGTGGGGTCGGGGGAGACCCAGTACTTC. J is TRBJ2-5 and V is TRBV9, with D perhaps TRBD2 (5 bases). Trimming removed 0 bases at V and 5 bases at J, with 11 bases between. The CDR3 is 14 amino acids. CDR1 SGDLS and CDR2 YYNGEE come from the germline V gene.

The rearrangement uses TRBV21-1 and TRBJ2-7; the table's D call TRBD1 went unverified against the DNA. TRBV21-1 is noted as a pseudogene. The CDR3 has 13 amino acids. CDR3 amino acids: CASSPRTGSEQYF. In nucleotides, the CDR3 is TGTGCCAGCAGCCCCCGGACAGGGTCCGAGCAGTACTTC.

V is TRBV30 and J is TRBJ1-6; D remains ambiguous. CDR1 and CDR2 (germline): GTSNPN, SVGIG (reference sequence). Trimming cost V 5 bases and J 5 bases, with 7 bases left between them. The CDR3 is made up of 12 amino acids. CDR3 protein: CAWGLNNSPLHF. In nucleotides, the CDR3 is TGTGCCTGGGGCCTCAATAATTCACCCCTCCACTTT. Using reference TRBV30 and TRBJ1-6 for the parts outside the CDR3, the full variable domain is SQTIHQWPATLVQPVGSPLSLECTVEGTSNPNLYWYRQAAGRGLQLLFYSVGIGQISSEVPQNLSASRPQDRQFILSSKKLLLSDSGFYLCAWGLNNSPLHFGNGTRLTVT.

The J gene is TRBJ2-7, the V gene TRBV20-1; D unclear. The germline gives CDR1 DFQATT, CDR2 SNEGSKA (reference sequence). The CDR3 length is 11 residues. Trimming removed 5 bases at V and 2 bases at J, with 7 bases between. The CDR3 loop reads CSAVPAYEQYF. The CDR3 region has the DNA TGCAGTGCTGTCCCCGCCTACGAGCAGTACTTC.

The chain links TRBV6-6 to TRBJ2-2; possibly TRBD2 for D (7 bases). CDR3 length equals 15 residues. Per the germline V gene, CDR1 is MNHNY and CDR2 is SVGAGI (reference sequence). V was pared by 11 bases and J by 1 base, with 17 bases between. The CDR3 spells CALGGGTKNTGELFF. Here the CDR3 DNA reads TGTGCCTTGGGGGGAGGGACAAAGAACACCGGGGAGCTGTTTTTT.

The chain links TRBV5-1 to TRBJ2-5, with 10 positions matching TRBD1. The CDR3 length is 15 residues. V trimming: 4 bases; J trimming: 5 bases; junction bases outside the gene matches: 8. Germline V gives CDR1 SGHRS, CDR2 YFSETQ. The CDR3 is CASSPQGGQGETQYF. CDR3 DNA sequence: TGCGCCAGCAGCCCCCAGGGGGGACAGGGGGAGACCCAGTACTTC.

The CDR3 region is CASSSRADVGYTF. In DNA form, the CDR3 reads TGTGCCAGCAGCTCTAGGGCAGACGTCGGCTACACCTTC. The chain employs TRBV7-2 and TRBJ1-2, with unresolved D. This CDR3 has 13 amino acids. V was clipped by 4 bases and J by 8 bases, with 14 bases between them. Germline values: CDR1 SGHTA, CDR2 FQGNSA.

The rearrangement uses TRBV27 and TRBJ2-1; D may be TRBD2 (7 bases). Germline CDR1 is MNHEY and CDR2 is SMNVEV (reference sequence). V was cut by 8 bases and J by 9 bases, with 14 bases left in between. The CDR3 extends over 12 amino acids. The CDR3 DNA sequence: TGTGCCAGCTCCCCGGGGGGCCGTGAGCAGTTCTTC. Its translation is CASSPGGREQFF.

The V and J genes are TRBV30 and TRBJ1-1; possibly TRBD1 for D (5 bases). From germline, CDR1 is GTSNPN and CDR2 SVGIG (reference sequence). The V and J ends lost 1 base and 1 base respectively, with 10 bases between them. CDR3 size: 14 residues. This CDR3 is CAWSGGSGNTEAFF. For the CDR3, the DNA is TGTGCCTGGAGTGGGGGGTCGGGGAACACTGAAGCTTTCTTT.

The table lists this clone with a few counts. The chain is built from TRBV7-2 and TRBJ1-5, with D perhaps TRBD1 (5 bases). Per the germline V gene, CDR1 is SGHTA and CDR2 is FQGNSA. V was shortened by 5 bases and J by 2 bases, with 13 bases between the two germline ends. This CDR3 is 15 amino acids long. CDR3 amino acids: CASSPGPRGNQPQHF. The CDR3 nucleotides read TGTGCCAGCAGCCCGGGACCCAGGGGCAATCAGCCCCAGCATTTT.

The chain is built from TRBV7-2 and TRBJ1-2; D is uncertain. The CDR3 spans 12 residues. The V gene lost 1 base and the J gene lost 13 bases, with 13 bases spanning the gap. Germline loops: CDR1 SGHTA, CDR2 FQGNSA. CDR3 amino acids: CASSLDGRRGTF. The CDR3 DNA is TGTGCCAGCAGCTTAGATGGCAGGCGAGGCACCTTC.

The chain is built from TRBV6-4 and TRBJ1-2; 7 positions match TRBD1. This CDR3 has 14 residues. Germline assignment: CDR1 MRHNA and CDR2 SNTAGT. V lost 6 bases, J lost 8 bases, and 12 bases stayed unmatched. The CDR3 coding sequence is TGTGCCAGCAGGCCCCGGGAGGGGGCGCGGGGCTACACCTTC. Amino acid sequence: CASRPREGARGYTF.

The chain uses TRBV28 and TRBJ2-6; D is uncertain. Germline-derived CDR1 and CDR2 are MDHEN and SYDVKM. Trimming left V 10 bases short and J 0 bases short, with 10 bases between. The CDR3 spans 14 residues. The CDR3 sequence: CATTDRSGANVLTF. Here the CDR3 DNA reads TGTGCCACCACGGACCGCTCTGGGGCCAACGTCCTGACTTTC.

In its sample, this clone was seen once. V usage is TRBV30 and J usage is TRBJ1-1; D unresolved. The CDR3 runs to 11 residues. Germline CDR1 and CDR2: GTSNPN and SVGIG (reference sequence). The CDR3 DNA sequence: TGTGCGCGCGGCCCGAACACTGAAGCTTTCTTT. It yields the protein CARGPNTEAFF.

This chain uses TRBV7-2 with TRBJ1-2; no clear D. V was clipped by 5 bases and J by 1 base, with 8 bases between them. Germline values: CDR1 SGHTA, CDR2 FQGNSA. This CDR3 region has 13 residues. The DNA for the CDR3 is TGTGCCAGCAGCACCGACATTAACTATGGCTACACCTTC. This translates into CASSTDINYGYTF.

The rearrangement joins TRBV19 to TRBJ1-1; D gene unclear. Trimming left V 4 bases short and J 1 base short, with 7 bases between. This CDR3 is 13 amino acids long. Germline values: CDR1 LNHDA, CDR2 SQIVND (reference sequence). The CDR3 sequence: CASSSFGNTEAFF. In DNA form, the CDR3 reads TGTGCCAGTAGTAGCTTCGGGAACACTGAAGCTTTCTTT.

The V call is TRBV4-3, the J call TRBJ1-4; unclear D gene. V gave up 0 bases and J gave up 0 bases, with 11 bases separating them. Germline V gene data show CDR1 as LGHNA and CDR2 as YSLEER. This CDR3 has 17 residues. CDR3 DNA sequence: TGCGCCAGCAGCCAAGATAGGGCTCTTGCAACTAATGAAAAACTGTTTTTT. It translates to CASSQDRALATNEKLFF.

The CDR3 DNA sequence: TGCGCCAGCAGCCCGGGGGGCTACAGGGCCCCAGGCTATGGCTACACCTTC. Residues: CASSPGGYRAPGYGYTF. The chain has TRBV5-1 and TRBJ1-2; the D gene is possibly TRBD1 (6 bases). Trimming cost V 4 bases and J 4 bases, with 23 bases left between them. The CDR3 extends over 17 amino acids. Germline V gives CDR1 SGHRS, CDR2 YFSETQ.

The chain combines TRBV28 with TRBJ1-3; tentatively, D is TRBD1 (6 bases). The CDR3 loop spans 14 amino acids. V was trimmed by 5 bases and J by 4 bases, leaving 12 bases between them. Germline values: CDR1 MDHEN, CDR2 SYDVKM. CDR3 sequence (DNA): TGTGCCAGCAGTCCATCTGGACAGGGAAACACCATATATTTT. Its translation is CASSPSGQGNTIYF.

This clone occurred once. The V gene is TRBV6-6, the J gene TRBJ2-3, with 11 bases aligning to TRBD1. Germline V CDR1 and CDR2: MNHNY, SVGAGI (reference sequence). CDR3 length: 15 amino acids. Trimming cost V 10 bases and J 4 bases; bases outside gene matches: 10. CDR3 sequence: CATESGTGGPDTQYF. The CDR3 nucleotides read TGTGCCACCGAATCCGGGACAGGGGGGCCAGATACGCAGTATTTT.

In the case of this clone: At the DNA level, this CDR3 is encoded by other sequences in the same sample as well. The CDR3 region has the DNA TGTGCCAGCAGCGTAGTATGGAACACTGAAGCTTTCTTT. It codes for CASSVVWNTEAFF. This sequence joins TRBV9 and TRBJ1-1; D is ambiguous. The CDR3 has 13 residues. V lost 0 bases, J lost 1 base, and 4 bases lay in between. Germline CDR1 is SGDLS and CDR2 is YYNGEE.

This clone came up once. This chain links TRBV2 with TRBJ2-5, with 8 bases identical to TRBD2. The CDR3 sequence is 15 residues long. Germline CDR1 SNHLY, CDR2 FYNNEI. The V and J ends lost 1 base and 5 bases, in that order; junction bases with no gene match: 6. The chain's CDR3 is CASSEVGTSGETQYF. CDR3 sequence (DNA): TGTGCCAGCAGTGAAGTGGGGACTAGTGGGGAGACCCAGTACTTC.

This chain links TRBV7-8 with TRBJ2-6, with D possibly being TRBD1 (6 bases). In germline, CDR1 is SGHVS, CDR2 FQNEAQ. Trimming removed 5 bases at V and 0 bases at J, with 23 bases between. The CDR3 is made up of 20 amino acids. The CDR3 region is CASSPHRARLSRSGANVLTF. The DNA of the CDR3 is TGTGCCAGCAGCCCCCACAGGGCTCGGCTTTCCCGCTCTGGGGCCAACGTCCTGACTTTC.

The genes are TRBV28 and TRBJ1-1, with unresolved D. The CDR3 spans 11 residues. Germline V gives CDR1 MDHEN, CDR2 SYDVKM. With 4 bases removed from V and 6 bases from J, the gap between germline ends came to 6 bases. CDR3 nucleotide sequence: TGTGCCAGCAGTTGGGTAGCTGAAGCTTTCTTT. Its translation is CASSWVAEAFF.

This chain links TRBV5-1 with TRBJ1-4; a weak D match, TRBD1 (5 bases). The V end was cut by 3 bases, the J end by 0 bases, with 9 bases between. CDR3 length: 15 residues. CDR1 is SGHRS and CDR2 is YFSETQ in the germline V gene. CDR3 in DNA: TGCGCCAGCAGCTCCCTGGGGCCAACTAATGAAAAACTGTTTTTT. It codes for CASSSLGPTNEKLFF.

This chain links TRBV30 with TRBJ1-5; possible D gene TRBD1, 5 bases. There are 13 residues in the CDR3. The germline gives CDR1 GTSNPN, CDR2 SVGIG (reference sequence). V was clipped by 1 base and J by 9 bases, with 13 bases between them. CDR3 loop: CAWSADTAGPQHF. The CDR3 DNA sequence: TGTGCCTGGAGTGCGGACACCGCGGGGCCCCAGCATTTT. The whole variable domain, filled in from reference TRBV30 and TRBJ1-5, reads SQTIHQWPATLVQPVGSPLSLECTVEGTSNPNLYWYRQAAGRGLQLLFYSVGIGQISSEVPQNLSASRPQDRQFILSSKKLLLSDSGFYLCAWSADTAGPQHFGDGTRLSIL.

The table lists this clone with a few counts. This rearrangement joins TRBV15 to TRBJ1-4, with a tentative D call TRBD1 (5 bases). CDR3 length equals 16 residues. Germline loops: CDR1 LNHNV, CDR2 YYDKDF (reference sequence). Trimming pared 2 bases from V and 5 bases from J, leaving 15 bases between. This CDR3 is CATSRPPMGGNEKLFF. The CDR3 nucleotides are TGTGCCACCAGCAGACCACCCATGGGGGGAAATGAAAAACTGTTTTTT.

This clone was seen only a few times. The rearrangement uses TRBV6-5 and TRBJ1-2; a weak D match, TRBD1 (5 bases). The V end lost 0 bases, the J end lost 5 bases, and 13 bases lay between the germline ends. The CDR3 is 15 residues long. The germline gives CDR1 MNHEY, CDR2 SVGAGI. The CDR3 region is CASSYSPGKGYGYTF. CDR3 in DNA: TGTGCCAGCAGTTACTCTCCAGGGAAGGGGTATGGCTACACCTTC.